These 10 T cell receptor beta chains came from one sample sequenced in a study of blood T cell repertoires in COVID-19. Only in-frame clones appear in the TCRdb table, and some are missing; sequencing was by immunoSEQ multiplex PCR. The table has 140,000 to 150,000 clones, 84% seen once. The material sequenced was peripheral blood. The receptors here all came from a human donor in a cohort sampled during active COVID-19.

The chain links TRBV18 to TRBJ1-1; D gene unclear. V was cut by 3 bases and J by 5 bases, with 13 bases left in between. Germline-derived CDR1 and CDR2 are KGHSH and LQKENI. The CDR3 has 14 amino acids. The DNA of the CDR3 is TGTGCCAGCTCACCGACGGGAGGATGGACTGAAGCTTTCTTT. It yields the protein CASSPTGGWTEAFF.

The V and J genes are TRBV4-2 and TRBJ2-2; 9 positions match TRBD2. Germline lookup yields CDR1 LGHNA and CDR2 YNFKEQ. The CDR3 has 18 residues. V gave up 1 base and J gave up 4 bases; unmatched junction bases: 10. CDR3 amino acids: CASSQASAGGRCTGELFF. The CDR3, as DNA: TGTGCCAGCAGCCAAGCGTCCGCGGGGGGGCGTTGCACCGGGGAGCTGTTTTTT.

The rearrangement joins TRBV3-1 (or the pseudogene TRBV3-2) to TRBJ1-2; 8 bases agree with TRBD1. The CDR3 length is 15 residues. Trimming cost V 10 bases and J 4 bases; bases outside gene matches: 14. Germline V CDR1 and CDR2: LGHDT, YNNKEL (reference sequence). The CDR3 loop is CATSGQGNVGYGYTF. The CDR3 coding sequence is TGTGCCACCTCCGGACAGGGAAATGTCGGCTATGGCTACACCTTC.

V gene TRBV7-3 combines with J gene TRBJ2-3; maybe TRBD2 (6 bases). The CDR3 covers 15 residues. Trimming stripped 3 bases from V and 5 bases from J, with 15 bases between. Germline lookup yields CDR1 SGHTA and CDR2 FQGTGA. Here the CDR3 DNA reads TGTGCCAGCAGCTTTGGACGGGGGACCCTAGATACGCAGTATTTT. Encoded protein: CASSFGRGTLDTQYF.

The CDR3 sequence: CASSQTGGYGGYTF. DNA of the CDR3: TGTGCCAGCAGCCAAACAGGGGGCTACGGAGGCTACACCTTC. The V call is TRBV6-5, the J call TRBJ1-2; 9 bases match TRBD1. The V segment lost 6 bases and the J segment 8 bases; nucleotides outside the gene matches: 10. This CDR3 is built from 14 residues. Germline V lookup: CDR1 MNHEY, CDR2 SVGAGI.

The chain is built from TRBV6-5 and TRBJ1-2, with D perhaps matching TRBD1 (5 bases). The CDR3 is 12 amino acids. V was trimmed by 7 bases and J by 7 bases, leaving 13 bases between them. Germline CDR1 is MNHEY and CDR2 is SVGAGI. CDR3 amino acids: CASTPGGIGYTF. The CDR3, as DNA: TGTGCCAGCACGCCGGGGGGGATTGGCTACACCTTC.

The genes are TRBV2 and TRBJ2-2; 9 bases agree with TRBD1. J lost 1 base, V lost 6 bases, and 6 bases had no gene match. The CDR3 is made up of 16 amino acids. Per germline, CDR1 SNHLY and CDR2 FYNNEI. CDR3 bases: TGTGCCAGCAGCTCGAGACAGGGGGTGAACACCGGGGAGCTGTTTTTT. This sequence encodes CASSSRQGVNTGELFF. Complete variable domain (other parts from reference TRBV2 and TRBJ2-2): EPEVTQTPSHQVTQMGQEVILRCVPISNHLYFYWYRQILGQKVEFLVSFYNNEISEKSEIFDDQFSVERPDGSNFTLKIRSTKLEDSAMYFCASSSRQGVNTGELFFGEGSRLTVL.

This clone was counted a single time. The chain recombines TRBV12-3 or TRBV12-4 with TRBJ1-2, with 9 bases that match TRBD1. V lost 1 base to trimming and J lost 7 bases; unmatched junction nucleotides: 1. The length of the CDR3 is 13 residues. The CDR3 nucleotides are TGTGCCAGCAGTTTAGGGACAGGGGCTGGCTACACCTTC. As protein: CASSLGTGAGYTF.

This clone has only a few counts. The chain recombines TRBV11-2 with TRBJ2-5; 8 bases are shared with TRBD2. The V segment lost 5 bases and the J segment 4 bases; nucleotides outside the gene matches: 6. This CDR3 is built from 14 residues. CDR1 SGHAT and CDR2 FQNNGV come from the germline V gene. The DNA for the CDR3 is TGTGCCAGCAGCCCCGGGGGGGTAGGAGAGACCCAGTACTTC. It is translated as CASSPGGVGETQYF.

The genes are TRBV6-5 and TRBJ1-2; perhaps TRBD1 as D (6 bases). Germline V gene lookup returns CDR1 MNHEY and CDR2 SVGAGI. V was shortened by 0 bases and J by 7 bases, with 18 bases between the two germline ends. CDR3 length equals 16 residues. The CDR3 DNA sequence: TGTGCCAGCAGTTACTCGAGGTGGAACAGGGAATCTGGCTACACCTTC. This gives the protein CASSYSRWNRESGYTF.